One sample yielded the 24 T cell receptor beta chains listed below, sequenced in a study of CD8 T cells in Susac syndrome. Roughly 0.45 to 1 ug RNA was reverse transcribed with random hexamers. TCRdb ran MiXCR on the immunoSEQ multiplex PCR reads and lists one entry per CDR3 protein. This table has roughly 200,000 distinct CDR3 sequences, 95% appearing once. The sample comprised CD4+ T cells from PBMCs. The receptor source for this set is a human donor with multiple sclerosis.

This chain connects TRBV29-1 to TRBJ2-2; D not resolved. Germline values: CDR1 SQVTM, CDR2 ANQGSEA. The CDR3 length is 13 residues. Trimming pared 3 bases from V and 12 bases from J, leaving 17 bases between. For the CDR3, the DNA is TGCAGCGTTGATTCAGACGGGTCGCCGAAGCTGTTTTTT. Translated, it gives CSVDSDGSPKLFF.

The V gene is TRBV25-1, the J gene TRBJ2-7, with D uncertain. The germline V and J ends were trimmed by 1 base and 3 bases, with 13 bases remaining between them. There are 15 residues in the CDR3. From germline, CDR1 is MGHDK and CDR2 SYGVNS. CDR3 sequence: CASSEWTRSNYEQYF. DNA for the CDR3: TGTGCCAGCAGTGAATGGACCAGGTCTAACTACGAGCAGTACTTC.

The gene calls are TRBV6-2 or TRBV6-3 and TRBJ1-6; D is unclear. Trimming took off 3 bases at V and 10 bases at J, with 4 bases between the two ends. The CDR3 contains 11 residues. Germline lookup yields CDR1 MNHEY and CDR2 SVGEGT. The DNA of the CDR3 is TGTGCCAGCAGTTATCCGTCACCCCTCCACTTT. Translation gives CASSYPSPLHF.

V gene TRBV20-1 combines with J gene TRBJ2-3, with TRBD1 identical over 8 bases. The trim removed 5 bases at V and 4 bases at J, leaving 11 bases unmatched. CDR3 length: 15 residues. CDR1 is DFQATT, CDR2 SNEGSKA, per germline (reference sequence). CDR3 nucleotide sequence: TGCAGTGCTGGAAAAGACAGGGGCTGGGCAGATACGCAGTATTTT. It specifies CSAGKDRGWADTQYF.

This clonotype has only a few counts. V gene TRBV7-3 combines with J gene TRBJ1-4, with D unclear. The CDR3 totals 11 residues. Trimming removed 5 bases from V and 5 bases from J, with 3 bases in between. Looked up from germline, CDR1 is SGHTA and CDR2 is FQGTGA. The CDR3 spells CASSPNEKLFF. The CDR3, as DNA: TGTGCCAGCAGCCCGAATGAAAAACTGTTTTTT.

The chain uses TRBV9 and TRBJ1-2; 9 positions agree with TRBD1. This CDR3 has 14 amino acids. Germline values: CDR1 SGDLS, CDR2 YYNGEE. After removal of 4 bases from V and 4 bases from J, the junction contained 5 bases not matched to a gene. CDR3 coding DNA: TGTGCCAGCAGCACTAGGACAGGGGCCTATGGCTACACCTTC. This translates into CASSTRTGAYGYTF. Full variable domain (outside the CDR3, taken from reference TRBV9 and TRBJ1-2): DSGVTQTPKHLITATGQRVTLRCSPRSGDLSVYWYQQSLDQGLQFLIQYYNGEERAKGNILERFSAQQFPDLHSELNLSSLELGDSALYFCASSTRTGAYGYTFGSGTRLTVV.

This chain uses TRBV7-2 with TRBJ2-3, with D tentatively TRBD1 (5 bases). This CDR3 region has 15 residues. Trimming removed 2 bases from V and 1 base from J, with 10 bases in between. Germline CDR1 is SGHTA and CDR2 is FQGNSA. The CDR3 loop is CASSLFSRGTDTQYF. In DNA form, the CDR3 reads TGTGCCAGCAGCTTATTCTCCAGGGGCACAGATACGCAGTATTTT.

This CDR3 reads CASSWKNRSSADTQYF. DNA of the CDR3: TGCGCCAGCAGCTGGAAGAACAGGTCCTCAGCAGATACGCAGTATTTT. The J gene is TRBJ2-3, the V gene TRBV5-1; TRBD1 is a possible D gene (5 bases). Trimming removed 3 bases at V and 4 bases at J, with 18 bases between. CDR1 and CDR2 from the germline V gene are SGHRS and YFSETQ. The CDR3 has 16 amino acids.

The chain is built from TRBV3-1 and TRBJ2-7; a weak D match, TRBD1 (6 bases). The length of the CDR3 is 15 residues. The germline V gene encodes CDR1 LGHDT and CDR2 YNNKEL (reference sequence). Deletions cut 3 bases from V and 4 bases from J, with 16 bases between. The CDR3 DNA is TGTGCCAGCAGCCACCTGGGACAAGGAGTTTACGAGCAGTACTTC. This sequence encodes CASSHLGQGVYEQYF.

V and J are TRBV5-1 and TRBJ2-1; perhaps TRBD1 as D (6 bases). The CDR3 loop spans 13 amino acids. Germline CDR1 reads SGHRS; CDR2 reads YFSETQ. V was pared by 5 bases and J by 7 bases, with 13 bases between. This CDR3 reads CASSLQGPNEQFF. The CDR3 DNA sequence: TGCGCCAGCAGTTTACAGGGCCCGAATGAGCAGTTCTTC.

This clonotype came up once. The rearrangement links TRBV6-2 or TRBV6-3 to TRBJ1-5; D unclear. This CDR3 region has 15 residues. V was clipped by 1 base and J by 5 bases, with 12 bases between them. Germline CDR1 and CDR2: MNHEY and SVGEGT. DNA of the CDR3: TGTGCCAGCAGTTACTTGCCCCTGGCTTATCAGCCCCAGCATTTT. This translates into CASSYLPLAYQPQHF.

The chain recombines TRBV9 with TRBJ2-2; D possibly corresponds to TRBD2 (6 bases). Trimming took off 0 bases at V and 3 bases at J, with 12 bases between the two ends. Germline assignment: CDR1 SGDLS and CDR2 YYNGEE. The length of the CDR3 is 16 residues. The DNA of the CDR3 is TGTGCCAGCAGCGTAGGGATAGCGGAGTACACCGGGGAGCTGTTTTTT. It translates to CASSVGIAEYTGELFF. Drawing the rest from reference TRBV9 and TRBJ2-2, the complete variable domain is DSGVTQTPKHLITATGQRVTLRCSPRSGDLSVYWYQQSLDQGLQFLIQYYNGEERAKGNILERFSAQQFPDLHSELNLSSLELGDSALYFCASSVGIAEYTGELFFGEGSRLTVL.

The chain combines TRBV19 with TRBJ2-7; D is unclear. V was clipped by 3 bases and J by 1 base, with 7 bases between them. Germline V gene lookup returns CDR1 LNHDA and CDR2 SQIVND (reference sequence). CDR3 size: 13 residues. The DNA of the CDR3 is TGTGCCAGTAGTATCCGGCGGTCCTACGAGCAGTACTTC. Translation: CASSIRRSYEQYF.

V and J are TRBV12-5 and TRBJ1-2, with 11 bases lining up with TRBD1. The CDR3 runs 16 residues. The ends lost 4 bases at V and 8 bases at J; junction bases unmatched: 12. From germline, CDR1 is LGHNT and CDR2 FRNRAP. This CDR3 reads CASGSRPGQGDSGYTF. CDR3 nucleotides: TGTGCTAGTGGTTCGCGACCGGGACAGGGGGATTCCGGCTACACCTTC. Drawing the rest from reference TRBV12-5 and TRBJ1-2, the complete variable domain is DARVTQTPRHKVTEMGQEVTMRCQPILGHNTVFWYRQTMMQGLELLAYFRNRAPLDDSGMPKDRFSAEMPDATLATLKIQPSEPRDSAVYFCASGSRPGQGDSGYTFGSGTRLTVV.

V is TRBV29-1 and J is TRBJ2-3; TRBD1 agrees at 9 bases. Germline V gene sequence: CDR1 SQVTM, CDR2 ANQGSEA. The CDR3 sequence is 16 residues long. J lost 0 bases, V lost 6 bases, and 10 bases had no gene match. The CDR3 here is CSVQGMGTGSTDTQYF. The DNA for the CDR3 is TGCAGCGTCCAAGGCATGGGGACAGGGAGCACAGATACGCAGTATTTT.

V is TRBV3-1 and J is TRBJ1-6; D not certain. This CDR3 is 12 amino acids long. The germline V gene has CDR1 LGHDT and CDR2 YNNKEL (reference sequence). V lost 4 bases and J lost 10, with 8 bases in between. The CDR3 here is CASSPGGSPLHF. DNA for the CDR3: TGTGCCAGCAGCCCTGGCGGGTCACCCCTCCACTTT.

This clonotype was observed a single time. The chain uses TRBV9 and TRBJ2-1; TRBD2 is a possible D gene (6 bases). Trimming took off 7 bases at V and 2 bases at J, with 7 bases between the two ends. The CDR3 runs to 12 residues. The germline gives CDR1 SGDLS, CDR2 YYNGEE. In DNA, the CDR3 is TGTGCCAGCGGCGGGGCCTACAATGAGCAGTTCTTC. This codes for CASGGAYNEQFF.

CDR3 nucleotides: TGTGCCAGCAGTTTAGGCCAGGGCATTGGCTACACCTTC. Amino acid sequence: CASSLGQGIGYTF. V usage is TRBV12-3 or TRBV12-4 and J usage is TRBJ1-2; D is perhaps TRBD1 (5 bases). This CDR3 comprises 13 residues. V was clipped by 1 base and J by 7 bases, with 10 bases between them.

V usage is TRBV15 and J usage is TRBJ1-2; no reliable D call. Germline CDR1 is LNHNV and CDR2 is YYDKDF (reference sequence). V lost 3 bases, J lost 4 bases, and 6 bases lay in between. The CDR3 runs 12 residues. The CDR3, as DNA: TGTGCCACCAGCAGGACTTCCTATGGCTACACCTTC. Amino acid sequence: CATSRTSYGYTF. Looking up the rest from reference TRBV15 and TRBJ1-2 gives the full variable domain: DAMVIQNPRYQVTQFGKPVTLSCSQTLNHNVMYWYQQKSSQAPKLLFHYYDKDFNNEADTPDNFQSRRPNTSFCFLDIRSPGLGDTAMYLCATSRTSYGYTFGSGTRLTVV.

This chain connects TRBV7-3 to TRBJ2-1, with 9 bases matching TRBD2. V lost 5 bases, J lost 6 bases, and 11 bases stayed unmatched. The CDR3 is 16 amino acids. The germline V gene has CDR1 SGHTA and CDR2 FQGTGA. In DNA, the CDR3 is TGTGCCAGCAGCCCTCGGGAAGCGGGGGGAACCAATGAGCAGTTCTTC. The encoded protein is CASSPREAGGTNEQFF.

The chain uses TRBV4-3 and TRBJ1-4, with D perhaps matching TRBD1 (5 bases). CDR1 is LGHNA and CDR2 is YSLEER in the germline V gene. The CDR3 has 15 residues. Trimming took off 0 bases at V and 9 bases at J, with 14 bases between the two ends. The CDR3 region is CASSQDAIAGQKLFF. The CDR3 bases are TGCGCCAGCAGCCAAGATGCCATCGCGGGGCAAAAACTGTTTTTT.

The rearrangement uses TRBV3-1 and TRBJ2-5; no clear D gene. Trimming stripped 2 bases from V and 4 bases from J, with 5 bases between. The germline CDR1 and CDR2 sequences are LGHDT and YNNKEL (reference sequence). There are 12 residues in the CDR3. The CDR3 DNA is TGTGCCAGCAGCCAACCGCCAGAGACCCAGTACTTC. It translates to CASSQPPETQYF.

The rearrangement joins TRBV30 to TRBJ2-1, with 12 bases matching TRBD1. CDR1 and CDR2 from the germline V gene are GTSNPN and SVGIG (reference sequence). The CDR3 runs to 16 residues. J was trimmed by 7 bases and V by 3 bases; bases with no gene match: 10. The CDR3 DNA sequence: TGTGCCTGGAGCGAAACCGGGACAGGGGGCTTTAATGAGCAGTTCTTC. As protein: CAWSETGTGGFNEQFF.

V is TRBV3-1 and J is TRBJ1-2; no clear D. Trimming cost V 0 bases and J 4 bases, with 12 bases left between them. Germline V gene lookup returns CDR1 LGHDT and CDR2 YNNKEL (reference sequence). The length of the CDR3 is 15 residues. As DNA, the CDR3 is TGTGCCAGCAGCCAAGACGCACAGAGTCCCTATGGCTACACCTTC. This sequence encodes CASSQDAQSPYGYTF.